Reported below is one T cell receptor (beta chain). Its antigen is still unknown. This record comes from a study of T cell repertoires in cytomegalovirus infection. As for the study in general: CMV epitopes in the study were HLA-C-restricted (recently identified) and HLA-B-restricted (well studied). It can be stated that public TCR beta signatures indicated CMV infection as well as a matching HLA type. Findings and limits, study-wide: Based on cumulative public TCR beta family frequency, carriers of CMV plus the relevant HLA were identified. HLA-C-restricted CMV clonotypes gave the most frequent clonotype in two of eight donors.

V lost 3 bases to trimming and J lost 7 bases, with 10 bases between them. Germline assignment: CDR1 SGHTA and CDR2 FQGNSA. The length of the CDR3 is 12 residues. TCRdb reprocessed the reads with MiXCR, giving one entry per CDR3 protein. The sample lists about 740,000 distinct CDR3 sequences, approximately 33% occurring once. This receptor was obtained from a human donor in good health (CMV status not recorded). Some clones in this sample may be carry-over from other donors' samples. The sample was cultured PBMCs, taken from culture after CMV antigen stimulation. The rearrangement links TRBV7-2 to TRBJ2-7; D not resolved. The chain's CDR3 is CASSFLTGEQYF. The CDR3 DNA sequence: TGTGCCAGCAGCTTCCTTACTGGGGAGCAGTACTTC.